A single sample gave rise to the 13 T cell receptor beta chains below, sequenced in a study of T cell responses to AZD1222 COVID-19 vaccine. This table comes from immunoSEQ multiplex PCR, and its TCRdb copy is limited to in-frame clones, with some not included. The sample records about 120,000 clones, roughly 90% being singletons. The material was peripheral blood, obtained on day 0 of MenACWY control vaccination. These TCRs come from an adult in good health.

J is TRBJ2-3 and V is TRBV11-3; 8 bases line up with TRBD2. The V segment lost 5 bases and the J segment 3 bases; nucleotides outside the gene matches: 10. Germline assignment: CDR1 SGHNT and CDR2 YENEEA. The CDR3 loop spans 16 amino acids. In DNA, the CDR3 is TGTGCCAGCAGCCCCGCGGGGGGTTTCGGAACAGATACGCAGTATTTT. Protein: CASSPAGGFGTDTQYF. The variable domain in full, completed from reference TRBV11-3 and TRBJ2-3, reads EAGVVQSPRYKIIEKKQPVAFWCNPISGHNTLYWYLQNLGQGPELLIRYENEEAVDDSQLPKDRFSAERLKGVDSTLKIQPAELGDSAVYLCASSPAGGFGTDTQYFGPGTRLTVL.

The V call is TRBV6-7, the J call TRBJ2-7, with 7 bases that match TRBD1. TRBV6-7 is an ORF for which the function is uncertain. The CDR3 sequence is 17 residues long. After removal of 5 bases from V and 2 bases from J, the junction contained 15 bases not matched to a gene. CDR3: CASSNHRGSYRAYEQYF. The CDR3, as DNA: TGTGCCAGCAGTAACCACAGGGGATCCTATCGGGCCTACGAGCAGTACTTC.

Here the CDR3 reads CASSPGTSGNTIYF. Here the CDR3 DNA reads TGTGCCAGCAGTCCGGGGACCTCTGGAAACACCATATATTTT. The chain couples TRBV11-2 to TRBJ1-3; possible D gene TRBD1, 5 bases. V lost 6 bases, J lost 0 bases, and 9 bases lay in between. CDR3 length: 14 residues. CDR1 is SGHAT, CDR2 FQNNGV, per germline.

The chain recombines TRBV6-1 with TRBJ2-7; 9 bases are a match to TRBD2. The V gene end was trimmed by 0 bases and the J gene end by 9 bases; junction bases not matched to a gene: 6. This CDR3 contains 14 residues. CDR1 is MNHNS and CDR2 is SASEGT in the germline V gene. The CDR3 DNA sequence: TGTGCCAGCAGTGAAGCTGCGGGAGGGCCCACGCAGTACTTC. It is translated as CASSEAAGGPTQYF.

J is TRBJ2-1 and V is TRBV27; the D gene is possibly TRBD1 (6 bases). From germline, CDR1 is MNHEY and CDR2 SMNVEV (reference sequence). V lost 5 bases, J lost 2 bases, and 13 bases lay in between. The CDR3 has 15 amino acids. The CDR3: CASSGQNFPYNEQFF. CDR3 bases: TGTGCCAGCAGTGGACAGAATTTCCCCTACAATGAGCAGTTCTTC.

This clone has only one observation. The gene calls are TRBV12-3 or TRBV12-4 and TRBJ1-6; D remains ambiguous. V was shortened by 7 bases and J by 11 bases, with 12 bases between the two germline ends. The CDR3 loop spans 12 amino acids. The CDR3: CASNPDGAPLHF. The CDR3 nucleotides are TGTGCCAGCAACCCGGACGGGGCACCCCTCCACTTT.

This clone was counted only a few times. The same CDR3 can be traced to other DNA sequences in this sample. The genes are TRBV28 and TRBJ2-3; TRBD2 agrees at 7 bases. CDR3 size: 14 residues. Trimming removed 3 bases from V and 1 base from J; junction bases left unmatched: 1. In germline, CDR1 is MDHEN, CDR2 SYDVKM. The CDR3 loop is CASSFLAGTDTQYF. The DNA of the CDR3 is TGTGCCAGCAGTTTCCTAGCGGGCACAGATACGCAGTATTTT.

This clone showed up just a few times. The genes are TRBV5-5 and TRBJ1-1; 7 bases align to TRBD1. V gave up 0 bases and J gave up 8 bases; unmatched junction bases: 4. This CDR3 spans 13 amino acids. Germline V gene sequence: CDR1 SGHKS, CDR2 YYEKEE (reference sequence). Written as DNA, the CDR3 is TGTGCCAGCAGCTTGGCCGAGGACAGGGAAGCTTTCTTT. This translates into CASSLAEDREAFF.

The chain uses TRBV10-3 and TRBJ2-5; possible D gene TRBD2, 6 bases. The CDR3 sequence is 15 residues long. V lost 4 bases and J 5 bases, leaving 17 bases between the germline ends. The germline V gene encodes CDR1 ENHRY and CDR2 SYGVKD. CDR3 in amino acids: CAISGGMGNRETQYF. DNA of the CDR3: TGTGCCATCAGTGGCGGGATGGGGAACAGGGAGACCCAGTACTTC.

This sequence joins TRBV28 and TRBJ2-7, with TRBD1 identical over 8 bases. The germline CDR1 and CDR2 sequences are MDHEN and SYDVKM. CDR3 size: 14 residues. Losses at the gene ends were 4 bases for V and 2 bases for J; bases not matched to a gene: 4. Here the CDR3 DNA reads TGTGCCAGCAGTTCCCGGGACAGGACCTACGAGCAGTACTTC. It translates to CASSSRDRTYEQYF. The complete variable domain, with remaining parts taken from reference TRBV28 and TRBJ2-7, reads DVKVTQSSRYLVKRTGEKVFLECVQDMDHENMFWYRQDPGLGLRLIYFSYDVKMKEKGDIPEGYSVSREKKERFSLILESASTNQTSMYLCASSSRDRTYEQYFGPGTRLTVT.

The CDR3 loop is CATSDPHPGYLEQFF. The CDR3 nucleotides are TGTGCCACCAGTGACCCCCACCCGGGGTATTTAGAGCAGTTCTTC. This rearrangement joins TRBV24-1 to TRBJ2-1; D may be TRBD2 (5 bases). Deletions cut 4 bases from V and 10 bases from J, with 19 bases between. Looked up from germline, CDR1 is KGHDR and CDR2 is SFDVKD. This CDR3 is 15 amino acids long.

The chain is built from TRBV11-3 and TRBJ1-6; 7 bases are shared with TRBD1. CDR1 and CDR2 (germline): SGHNT, YENEEA. There are 14 residues in the CDR3. Unmatched junction bases numbered 4, after V lost 5 bases and J lost 6 bases. The CDR3 nucleotides are TGTGCCAGCAGCCCCCGACAGGGTAATTCACCCCTCCACTTT. This translates into CASSPRQGNSPLHF.

The rearrangement uses TRBV24-1 and TRBJ1-5; unclear D gene. V lost 3 bases to trimming and J lost 3 bases, with 11 bases between them. The CDR3 extends over 15 amino acids. Germline lookup yields CDR1 KGHDR and CDR2 SFDVKD. The CDR3, as DNA: TGTGCCACCAGTGATGTGACTGTGGACAATCAGCCCCAGCATTTT. This sequence encodes CATSDVTVDNQPQHF.